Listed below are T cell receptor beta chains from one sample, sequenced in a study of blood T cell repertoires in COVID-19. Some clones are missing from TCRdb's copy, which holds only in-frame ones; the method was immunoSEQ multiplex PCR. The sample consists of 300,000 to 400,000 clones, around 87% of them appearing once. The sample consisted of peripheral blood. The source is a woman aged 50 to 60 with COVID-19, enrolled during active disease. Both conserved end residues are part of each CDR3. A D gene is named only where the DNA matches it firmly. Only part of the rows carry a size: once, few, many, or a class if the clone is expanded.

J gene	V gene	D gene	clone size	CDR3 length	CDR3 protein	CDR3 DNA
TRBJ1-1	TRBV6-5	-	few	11	CASKRDTEAFF	TGTGCCAGCAAACGGGACACTGAAGCTTTCTTT
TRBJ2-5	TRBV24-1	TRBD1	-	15	CATSKGQGAQETQYF	TGTGCCACCAGTAAAGGACAGGGGGCCCAAGAGACCCAGTACTTC
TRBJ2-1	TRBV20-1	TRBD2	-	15	CSASNAGGPNNEQFF	TGCAGTGCTAGTAACGCGGGAGGGCCCAACAATGAGCAGTTCTTC
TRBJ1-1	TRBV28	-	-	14	CASSSGLMNTEAFF	TGTGCCAGCAGTTCGGGACTCATGAACACTGAAGCTTTCTTT
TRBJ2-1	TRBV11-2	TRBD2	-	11	CASSSSGEQFF	TGTGCCAGCAGCTCTAGCGGCGAGCAGTTCTTC
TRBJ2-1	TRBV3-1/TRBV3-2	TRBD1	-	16	CASSQGLRGRRNEQFF	TGTGCCAGCAGCCAAGGGCTCAGGGGGCGAAGAAATGAGCAGTTCTTC
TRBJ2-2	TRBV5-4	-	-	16	CASSLVGGWGTGELFF	TGTGCCAGCAGCTTGGTGGGGGGTTGGGGCACCGGGGAGCTGTTTTTT
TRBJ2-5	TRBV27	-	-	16	CASSLWGVNPQETQYF	TGTGCCAGCAGTTTATGGGGGGTGAACCCTCAAGAGACCCAGTACTTC
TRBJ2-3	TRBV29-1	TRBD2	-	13	CSGARELTDTQYF	TGCAGCGGGGCGCGGGAGTTAACAGATACGCAGTATTTT
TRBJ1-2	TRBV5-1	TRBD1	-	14	CASSLAWTGGGYTF	TGCGCCAGCAGCTTGGCCTGGACAGGGGGTGGCTACACCTTC
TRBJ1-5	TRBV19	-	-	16	CASSMDTGYSNQPQHF	TGTGCCAGTAGTATGGACACCGGATATAGCAATCAGCCCCAGCATTTT
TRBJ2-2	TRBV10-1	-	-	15	CASSEDLGEGGKLFF	TGCGCCAGCAGTGAGGATCTTGGTGAGGGAGGAAAGCTGTTTTTT
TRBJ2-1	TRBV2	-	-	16	CASSERKVLALNEQFF	TGTGCCAGCAGTGAGAGAAAGGTGTTAGCACTCAATGAGCAGTTCTTC
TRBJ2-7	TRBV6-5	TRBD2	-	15	CASRLGLAGIYEQYF	TGTGCCAGCCGCCTGGGACTAGCGGGGATCTACGAGCAGTACTTC
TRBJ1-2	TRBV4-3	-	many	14	CASSQDSRGRGHTF	TGCGCCAGCAGCCAAGATTCGCGGGGCCGGGGACACACCTTC
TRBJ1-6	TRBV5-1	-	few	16	CASSAYTQQRNSPLHF	TGCGCCAGCAGCGCCTACACCCAACAGAGAAATTCACCCCTCCACTTT
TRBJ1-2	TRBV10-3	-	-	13	CAISEFTSNGYTF	TGTGCCATCAGTGAGTTCACTTCAAATGGCTACACCTTC
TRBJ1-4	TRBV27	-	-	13	CASKPQGGEKLFF	TGTGCCAGCAAGCCTCAGGGAGGTGAAAAACTGTTTTTT
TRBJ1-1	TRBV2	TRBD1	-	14	CASGGDRQNTEAFF	TGTGCCAGCGGAGGGGACAGGCAGAACACTGAAGCTTTCTTT
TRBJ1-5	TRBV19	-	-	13	CASSIDWEQPQHF	TGTGCCAGTAGTATAGATTGGGAGCAGCCCCAGCATTTT
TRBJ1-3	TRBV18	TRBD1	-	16	CASSKGQPISGNTIYF	TGTGCCAGCTCTAAGGGACAGCCGATCTCTGGAAACACCATATATTTT
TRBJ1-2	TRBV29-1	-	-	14	CSVARGGEFYGYTF	TGCAGCGTTGCGCGGGGGGGTGAATTCTATGGCTACACCTTC
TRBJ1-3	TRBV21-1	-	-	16	CASSKCRDSSGNTIYF	TGTGCCAGCAGCAAATGCCGAGACTCCTCTGGAAACACCATATATTTT
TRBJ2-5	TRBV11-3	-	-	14	CASSLVVTVETQYF	TGTGCCAGCAGCTTAGTGGTGACAGTTGAGACCCAGTACTTC
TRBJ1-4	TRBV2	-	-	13	CASSDRGNEKLFF	TGTGCCAGCAGTGACAGGGGTAATGAAAAACTGTTTTTT
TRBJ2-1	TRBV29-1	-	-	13	CSVQGGRDNEQFF	TGCAGCGTACAAGGGGGACGGGACAATGAGCAGTTCTTC
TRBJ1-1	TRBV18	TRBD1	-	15	CASSRTGSENTEAFF	TGTGCCAGCTCGCGGACAGGGTCTGAGAACACTGAAGCTTTCTTT
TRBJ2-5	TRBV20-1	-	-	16	CSASPGRGSTQETQYF	TGCAGTGCTAGTCCGGGTCGGGGTTCTACCCAAGAGACCCAGTACTTC
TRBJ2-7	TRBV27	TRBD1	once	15	CASRGNRDRLYEQYF	TGTGCCAGCAGGGGAAACCGGGACAGGCTCTACGAGCAGTACTTC
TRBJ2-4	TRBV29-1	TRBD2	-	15	CSVGVGGAGKNIQYF	TGCAGCGTTGGAGTGGGAGGGGCTGGAAAAAACATTCAGTACTTC
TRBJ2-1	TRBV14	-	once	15	CASSQGGSSYNEQFF	TGTGCCAGCAGCCAAGGAGGGAGCTCCTACAATGAGCAGTTCTTC
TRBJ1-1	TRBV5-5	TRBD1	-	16	CASNRLTGTGGTEAFF	TGTGCCAGCAACCGGCTGACCGGGACAGGGGGTACTGAAGCTTTCTTT
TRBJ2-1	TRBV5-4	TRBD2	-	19	CASSLGPRREGSSYNEQFF	TGTGCCAGCAGCTTGGGGCCTCGTCGGGAGGGGAGCTCCTACAATGAGCAGTTCTTC
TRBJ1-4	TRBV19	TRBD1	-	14	CASSIDRGGAKLFF	TGTGCCAGTAGTATCGACAGGGGGGGCGCAAAACTGTTTTTT
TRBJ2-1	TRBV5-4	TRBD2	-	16	CASSLARIAGYNEQFF	TGTGCCAGCAGCTTGGCCAGGATAGCGGGCTACAATGAGCAGTTCTTC
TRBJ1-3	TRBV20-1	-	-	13	CSASFNSGNTIYF	TGCAGTGCTAGTTTCAACTCTGGAAACACCATATATTTT
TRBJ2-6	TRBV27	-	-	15	CASSPIAPGANVLTF	TGTGCCAGCAGTCCGATAGCTCCTGGGGCCAACGTCCTGACTTTC
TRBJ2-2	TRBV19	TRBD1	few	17	CASRRTGVEGDTGELFF	TGTGCCAGTAGGCGGACAGGGGTAGAGGGGGACACCGGGGAGCTGTTTTTT
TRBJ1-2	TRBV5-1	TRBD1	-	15	CASKVEAGQGHGYTF	TGCGCCAGCAAAGTAGAAGCGGGACAGGGGCATGGCTACACCTTC
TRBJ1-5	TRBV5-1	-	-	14	CASSLSGGNQPQHF	TGCGCCAGCAGCCTTTCAGGGGGCAATCAGCCCCAGCATTTT
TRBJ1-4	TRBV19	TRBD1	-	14	CASRSDRGREKLFF	TGTGCCAGTAGATCAGACAGGGGGCGCGAAAAACTGTTTTTT
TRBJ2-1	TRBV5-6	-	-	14	CASSLGYLDNEQFF	TGTGCCAGCAGCTTAGGCTACCTAGACAATGAGCAGTTCTTC